A single sample gave rise to the 17 T cell receptor beta chains below, sequenced in a study of CD8 T cells in ankylosing spondylitis. Study-wide results and limits: Within ankylosing spondylitis blood, a TCR beta motif made up of eight or nine highly homologous variants appeared to be characteristic.

For these TCRs, the target antigens are not known. TCRdb reanalysed the 5' RACE reads using MiXCR and keeps one entry per CDR3 protein. This table has hundreds of thousands of distinct CDR3 sequences, about 15% appearing once. The specimen was blood, either unsorted or a sorted T cell fraction (not recorded which). These receptors were collected from a male donor with ankylosing spondylitis.

The chain joins TRBV5-6 to TRBJ2-1; D unclear. Trimming cost V 7 bases and J 5 bases, with 10 bases left between them. This CDR3 is 12 amino acids long. Germline values: CDR1 SGHDT, CDR2 YYEEEE. CDR3 in amino acids: CASHRINNEQFF. CDR3 nucleotide sequence: TGTGCCAGCCATAGGATTAACAATGAGCAGTTCTTC.

The gene calls are TRBV6-5 and TRBJ1-2; TRBD1 might be the D (5 bases). Germline values: CDR1 MNHEY, CDR2 SVGAGI. V was pared by 4 bases and J by 4 bases, with 16 bases between. The CDR3 length is 15 residues. In DNA, the CDR3 is TGTGCCAGCAGTTCCCAGCCGACAGTAGGCTATGGCTACACCTTC. It is translated as CASSSQPTVGYGYTF.

This clonotype has a single count. The chain uses TRBV4-1 and TRBJ2-7, with TRBD2 matching 12 bases. Germline assignment: CDR1 MGHRA and CDR2 YSYEKL. This CDR3 is 21 amino acids long. Trimming cost V 0 bases and J 4 bases; bases outside gene matches: 19. CDR3 coding DNA: TGCGCCAGCAGCCAAGATCGCAGAGGACTAGCGGGACTCTCCGGGAGGTACGAGCAGTACTTC. Its protein product is CASSQDRRGLAGLSGRYEQYF.

This chain uses TRBV29-1 with TRBJ2-7; 7 bases fit TRBD1. The CDR3 is 14 amino acids. V lost 3 bases to trimming and J lost 2 bases; unmatched junction nucleotides: 7. CDR1 is SQVTM, CDR2 ANQGSEA, per germline. This CDR3 reads CSVDGRDSPYEQYF. CDR3 DNA sequence: TGCAGCGTTGACGGCCGGGACAGCCCCTACGAGCAGTACTTC.

Comments on this clonotype: One junction end disagrees with the germline gene, perhaps due to a read error. V usage is TRBV30 and J usage is TRBJ1-2; the match to TRBD1 covers 8 bases. Germline V gene lookup returns CDR1 GTSNPN and CDR2 SVGIG (reference sequence). This CDR3 has 12 residues. Here the CDR3 reads CASDRGDGGYAF. The DNA of the CDR3 is TGTGCCTCAGACAGGGGAGACGGTGGCTACGCCTTC.

The genes are TRBV29-1 and TRBJ2-7, with D perhaps matching TRBD1 or TRBD2 (6 bases each). The CDR3 extends over 13 amino acids. V was clipped by 7 bases and J by 6 bases, with 19 bases between them. Germline loops: CDR1 SQVTM, CDR2 ANQGSEA. The CDR3 nucleotides read TGCAGCGCCGAGCGGTGGGGGGCGGGCGAGCAGTACTTC. Translated: CSAERWGAGEQYF.

The chain uses TRBV7-3 and TRBJ2-1; 8 nucleotides match TRBD1. In germline, CDR1 is SGHTA, CDR2 FQGTGA. The junction had 3 bases not matched to a gene; V was cut back by 5 bases and J by 6 bases. CDR3 length equals 13 residues. The CDR3 is CASSRQGINEQFF. The CDR3 DNA reads TGTGCCAGCAGCCGACAGGGGATCAATGAGCAGTTCTTC.

J is TRBJ2-2 and V is TRBV6-2 or TRBV6-3; 9 bases are a match to TRBD1. The CDR3 totals 17 residues. CDR1 MNHEY and CDR2 SVGEGT come from the germline V gene. The V and J ends lost 0 bases and 7 bases, in that order; junction bases with no gene match: 9. CDR3: CASSYSGTGFGGGELFF. The CDR3 nucleotides are TGTGCCAGCAGTTACTCCGGGACAGGGTTCGGCGGCGGGGAGCTGTTTTTT.

The V call is TRBV14, the J call TRBJ1-2; no clear D gene. The CDR3 runs 12 residues. Trimming cost V 3 bases and J 10 bases, with 12 bases left between them. Germline V gene lookup returns CDR1 SGHDN and CDR2 FVKESK. CDR3 coding DNA: TGTGCCAGCAGCCAGGGATCAGCATTCTACACCTTC. As protein: CASSQGSAFYTF. The variable domain in full, completed from reference TRBV14 and TRBJ1-2, reads EAGVTQFPSHSVIEKGQTVTLRCDPISGHDNLYWYRRVMGKEIKFLLHFVKESKQDESGMPNNRFLAERTGGTYSTLKVQPAELEDSGVYFCASSQGSAFYTFGSGTRLTVV.

V is TRBV18 and J is TRBJ1-6; perhaps TRBD1 as D (5 bases). Trimming removed 6 bases from V and 7 bases from J, with 7 bases in between. The length of the CDR3 is 12 residues. Germline V gene sequence: CDR1 KGHSH, CDR2 LQKENI. In nucleotides, the CDR3 is TGTGCCAGCTCCGGGGCGAATTCACCCCTCCACTTT. It translates to CASSGANSPLHF.

The gene calls are TRBV6-1 and TRBJ2-7; maybe TRBD1 (6 bases). The CDR3 sequence is 15 residues long. The germline gives CDR1 MNHNS, CDR2 SASEGT. Trimming pared 6 bases from V and 1 base from J, leaving 16 bases between. This CDR3 is CASRDQTGKSYEQYF. CDR3 sequence (DNA): TGTGCCAGCAGGGACCAGACAGGCAAGTCCTACGAGCAGTACTTC.

This clonotype has only a few counts. The DNA for the CDR3 is TGTGCCAGCAGTTTTCAACCCGGGGAGCTGTTTTTT. Residues: CASSFQPGELFF. The chain uses TRBV12-3 or TRBV12-4 and TRBJ2-2; D ambiguous. CDR3 size: 12 residues. With 3 bases removed from V and 6 bases from J, the gap between germline ends came to 5 bases.

The chain carries TRBV5-6 and TRBJ1-1, with 8 bases aligning to TRBD1. With V trimmed by 2 bases and J by 4 bases, 4 bases remained unmatched. Germline V gene lookup returns CDR1 SGHDT and CDR2 YYEEEE. This CDR3 is 14 amino acids long. CDR3 amino acids: CASSLSGGSTEAFF. CDR3 coding DNA: TGTGCCAGCAGCTTATCAGGGGGCTCCACTGAAGCTTTCTTT.

The chain combines TRBV9 with TRBJ2-5; D not certain. CDR1 is SGDLS, CDR2 YYNGEE, per germline. The CDR3 runs 15 residues. Trimming removed 3 bases from V and 5 bases from J, with 17 bases in between. In DNA form, the CDR3 reads TGTGCCAGCAGCGCCATGGTGGGGTTGGGGGAGACCCAGTACTTC. Translating it yields CASSAMVGLGETQYF.

The chain carries TRBV9 and TRBJ2-4, with 8 nucleotides matching TRBD1. The trim removed 3 bases at V and 3 bases at J, leaving 5 bases unmatched. Per germline, CDR1 SGDLS and CDR2 YYNGEE. This CDR3 contains 15 residues. As DNA, the CDR3 is TGTGCCAGCAGCGCCCGTACAGGGGGCAAAAACATTCAGTACTTC. Translation: CASSARTGGKNIQYF.

This clonotype was detected only a few times. This chain joins TRBV29-1 and TRBJ2-5; D may be TRBD1 (6 bases). Trimming removed 4 bases at V and 4 bases at J, with 19 bases between. CDR3 size: 15 residues. Germline CDR1 SQVTM, CDR2 ANQGSEA. CDR3 residues: CSVANRDNPGETQYF. The CDR3 region has the DNA TGCAGCGTTGCAAACAGGGATAACCCGGGAGAGACCCAGTACTTC.

This clonotype has a handful of counts. This chain links TRBV3-1 with TRBJ2-3; D possibly corresponds to TRBD1 (6 bases). V lost 5 bases, J lost 7 bases, and 13 bases lay in between. The CDR3 length is 13 residues. Germline CDR1 reads LGHDT; CDR2 reads YNNKEL (reference sequence). The CDR3 bases are TGTGCCAGCAGCGAGACAGGTCTGCATACGCAGTATTTT. Its protein is CASSETGLHTQYF.